The 26 T cell receptor beta chains given below trace back to one sample, sequenced in a study of T-cell memory formation after mild COVID-19. From the 5' RACE reads, TCRdb called clonotypes with MiXCR, one entry per CDR3 protein. The table records 550,000 to 650,000 distinct CDR3 sequences, around 16% of them present only once. Sequenced material: PBMCs or a T cell subset sorted from them (not recorded which). The receptors derive from an adult woman who had mild COVID-19 (a few samples of this study predate the infection). Cell type and time point are not known.

This clonotype has only a few counts. The chain links TRBV6-1 to TRBJ2-2; D is undetermined. The V end was cut by 7 bases, the J end by 0 bases, with 12 bases between. CDR3 length: 15 amino acids. Germline V lookup: CDR1 MNHNS, CDR2 SASEGT. The CDR3 spells CASTKTGSNTGELFF. The CDR3 region has the DNA TGTGCCAGCACCAAGACCGGGTCGAACACCGGGGAGCTGTTTTTT.

This clonotype was seen a handful of times. V gene TRBV12-3 or TRBV12-4 combines with J gene TRBJ2-3; no definite D call. The CDR3 extends over 16 amino acids. V dropped 6 bases and J dropped 2 bases, with 18 bases sitting between them. This chain's CDR3 is CASSHPWAAVTDTQYF. In DNA, the CDR3 is TGTGCCAGCAGCCACCCGTGGGCAGCAGTCACAGATACGCAGTATTTT.

The V gene is TRBV27, the J gene TRBJ1-1; D is unclear. Germline CDR1 reads MNHEY; CDR2 reads SMNVEV (reference sequence). This CDR3 contains 13 residues. V gave up 4 bases and J gave up 5 bases, with 11 bases separating them. CDR3 in DNA: TGTGCCAGCAGTTCCCGTCTGGGGACTGAAGCTTTCTTT. Protein sequence: CASSSRLGTEAFF.

This clonotype has just a few counts. The chain carries TRBV7-8 and TRBJ2-1; TRBD2 might be the D (6 bases). In germline, CDR1 is SGHVS, CDR2 FQNEAQ. This CDR3 region has 15 residues. V dropped 5 bases and J dropped 3 bases, with 14 bases sitting between them. The CDR3 loop is CASSPGDFIYNEQFF. In DNA form, the CDR3 reads TGTGCCAGCAGCCCGGGGGACTTCATCTACAATGAGCAGTTCTTC.

The chain links TRBV5-1 to TRBJ2-5; 11 nucleotides match TRBD2. The germline CDR1 and CDR2 sequences are SGHRS and YFSETQ. The CDR3 contains 14 residues. The trim removed 4 bases at V and 3 bases at J, leaving 2 bases unmatched. For the CDR3, the DNA is TGCGCCAGCAGCCAGACTAGCGGGAAAGAGACCCAGTACTTC. Protein: CASSQTSGKETQYF. Full variable domain (remainder filled in from reference TRBV5-1 and TRBJ2-5): KAGVTQTPRYLIKTRGQQVTLSCSPISGHRSVSWYQQTPGQGLQFLFEYFSETQRNKGNFPGRFSGRQFSNSRSEMNVSTLELGDSALYLCASSQTSGKETQYFGPGTRLLVL.

In its sample, this clonotype was seen a few times. This chain connects TRBV3-1 to TRBJ2-2, with 7 positions matching TRBD1. This CDR3 region has 15 residues. J was trimmed by 7 bases and V by 5 bases; bases with no gene match: 10. CDR1 is LGHDT and CDR2 is YNNKEL in the germline V gene (reference sequence). DNA for the CDR3: TGTGCCAGCAGCGAGAGAAAGGGGGCCGGCGGGGAGCTGTTTTTT. Its protein product is CASSERKGAGGELFF.

The V call is TRBV3-1, the J call TRBJ1-2; D gene ambiguous. The CDR3 extends over 16 amino acids. Trimming shortened V by 0 bases and J by 4 bases, and 15 bases separated the two germline ends. Per germline, CDR1 LGHDT and CDR2 YNNKEL (reference sequence). CDR3: CASSQDLPIESYGYTF. CDR3 in DNA: TGTGCCAGCAGCCAAGATCTCCCGATCGAGTCCTATGGCTACACCTTC.

As regards this clonotype: Germline and junction disagree at one end, which may indicate a read error. The chain links TRBV20-1 to TRBJ2-3; D is uncertain. The CDR3 contains 13 residues. Per the germline V gene, CDR1 is DFQATT and CDR2 is SNEGSKA (reference sequence). CDR3 DNA sequence: TGCAGTGCCAGAGCCCGAGGCACAGATACGCAGTATTTT. Translating gives CSARARGTDTQYF.

This clonotype was seen just once. The chain combines TRBV6-6 with TRBJ1-2; possible D gene TRBD1, 6 bases. This CDR3 is 14 amino acids long. Per germline, CDR1 MNHNY and CDR2 SVGAGI (reference sequence). V lost 0 bases, J lost 3 bases, and 8 bases lay in between. For the CDR3, the DNA is TGTGCCAGCAGTTACTCGGGGGCGGACTATGGCTACACCTTC. This translates into CASSYSGADYGYTF.

The table lists this clonotype with a few counts. The chain is built from TRBV25-1 and TRBJ2-5; D not resolved. Trimming removed 9 bases at V and 4 bases at J, with 9 bases between. The CDR3 has 11 residues. CDR1 is MGHDK, CDR2 SYGVNS, per germline. The CDR3 nucleotides are TGTGCCAGTAGTAAGGCAGAGACCCAGTACTTC. Its translation is CASSKAETQYF.

This clonotype turned up a few times. V is TRBV12-3 or TRBV12-4 and J is TRBJ1-1, with D hard to call. Trimming cost V 3 bases and J 5 bases, with 10 bases left between them. The CDR3 sequence is 13 residues long. This CDR3 is CASSFPRRTEAFF. Here the CDR3 DNA reads TGTGCCAGCAGTTTTCCGCGGCGGACTGAAGCTTTCTTT.

The J gene is TRBJ2-4, the V gene TRBV7-9; either TRBD1 or TRBD2 may supply D (7 bases each). This CDR3 region has 16 residues. Germline assignment: CDR1 SEHNR and CDR2 FQNEAQ (reference sequence). V was trimmed by 5 bases and J by 8 bases, leaving 22 bases between them. The CDR3 protein is CASSPSGGAARYIQYF. The CDR3 bases are TGTGCCAGCAGCCCCTCAGGGGGGGCAGCCCGATACATTCAGTACTTC.

V gene TRBV6-4 combines with J gene TRBJ1-1, with D possibly being TRBD1 (6 bases). CDR3 length: 14 residues. Trimming stripped 4 bases from V and 0 bases from J, with 9 bases between. Germline CDR1 MRHNA, CDR2 SNTAGT. CDR3 loop: CASSADSLNTEAFF. For the CDR3, the DNA is TGTGCCAGCAGTGCGGACAGTTTGAACACTGAAGCTTTCTTT.

The rearrangement joins TRBV4-3 to TRBJ2-7, with D maybe TRBD1 (6 bases). This CDR3 contains 14 residues. Germline V gene sequence: CDR1 LGHNA, CDR2 YSLEER. V was trimmed by 1 base and J by 5 bases, leaving 12 bases between them. The DNA of the CDR3 is TGCGCCAGCAGCCAAGCCAACAGGGCCCACGAGCAGTACTTC. It is translated as CASSQANRAHEQYF.

This clonotype showed up just a few times. This chain connects TRBV20-1 to TRBJ2-4; 10 bases fit TRBD2. Germline V lookup: CDR1 DFQATT, CDR2 SNEGSKA (reference sequence). The CDR3 spans 16 residues. Unmatched junction bases numbered 5, after V lost 0 bases and J lost 3 bases. The CDR3 DNA reads TGCAGTGCTAGAGATGCGGTAGCGGGAGGCAAAAACATTCAGTACTTC. This encodes CSARDAVAGGKNIQYF.

The V and J genes are TRBV11-1 and TRBJ2-7; 8 positions agree with TRBD2. Trimming cost V 4 bases and J 2 bases; bases outside gene matches: 7. CDR3 length equals 15 residues. CDR1 and CDR2 from the germline V gene are SGHAT and FQDESV (reference sequence). DNA for the CDR3: TGTGCCAGCAGCTCACTAGCGGAGGGCGCCTACGAGCAGTACTTC. Protein product: CASSSLAEGAYEQYF. Drawing the rest from reference TRBV11-1 and TRBJ2-7, the complete variable domain is EAEVAQSPRYKITEKSQAVAFWCDPISGHATLYWYRQILGQGPELLVQFQDESVVDDSQLPKDRFSAERLKGVDSTLKIQPAELGDSAMYLCASSSLAEGAYEQYFGPGTRLTVT.

The rearrangement uses TRBV10-3 and TRBJ1-4; D is unclear. The CDR3 runs 13 residues. Trimming took 8 bases from V and 0 from J, leaving 7 bases between them. Germline CDR1 and CDR2: ENHRY and SYGVKD. As DNA, the CDR3 is TGTGCCATCTCCGAAGCAACTAATGAAAAACTGTTTTTT. Its protein product is CAISEATNEKLFF.

The chain couples TRBV6-2 or TRBV6-3 to TRBJ2-1; D gene uncertain. Germline V gives CDR1 MNHEY, CDR2 SVGEGT. The CDR3 has 11 amino acids. V dropped 2 bases and J dropped 8 bases, with 4 bases sitting between them. In DNA, the CDR3 is TGTGCCAGCAGTTACCCCGATGAGCAGTTCTTC. Translation: CASSYPDEQFF.

This clonotype was recorded a few times. The V call is TRBV9, the J call TRBJ2-1, with TRBD2 matching 11 bases. V shed 2 bases and J 9 bases; nucleotides not matched to a gene: 7. The length of the CDR3 is 15 residues. Germline CDR1 and CDR2: SGDLS and YYNGEE. The CDR3 region has the DNA TGTGCCAGCAGCGTTGTAGCGGGAGGGGATAGTGAGCAGTTCTTC. It encodes CASSVVAGGDSEQFF.

The chain joins TRBV2 to TRBJ1-5, with 9 positions matching TRBD1. The germline gives CDR1 SNHLY, CDR2 FYNNEI. With 6 bases clipped from V and 5 bases from J, the junction kept 2 bases outside the gene matches. The CDR3 runs 13 residues. Written as DNA, the CDR3 is TGTGCCAGCAGACGGACAGGGGATCAGCCCCAGCATTTT. This gives the protein CASRRTGDQPQHF.

The V gene is TRBV18, the J gene TRBJ2-5; 7 positions match TRBD1. The junction had 4 bases not matched to a gene; V was cut back by 5 bases and J by 1 base. Germline values: CDR1 KGHSH, CDR2 LQKENI. The CDR3 is 14 residues long. CDR3 nucleotides: TGTGCCAGCTCAGACCGACAGGGCCAAGAGACCCAGTACTTC. Translation: CASSDRQGQETQYF.

There are many counts of this clonotype. The chain employs TRBV7-9 and TRBJ2-7; TRBD1 agrees at 7 bases. The CDR3 has 16 residues. Germline V gene data show CDR1 as SEHNR and CDR2 as FQNEAQ (reference sequence). With V trimmed by 4 bases and J by 2 bases, 11 bases remained unmatched. CDR3 coding DNA: TGTGCCAGCAGCTCCGCGAGACAGGGTTCCCCCTACGAGCAGTACTTC. Residues: CASSSARQGSPYEQYF.

This chain links TRBV12-3 or TRBV12-4 with TRBJ1-2; tentative D call: TRBD1 (5 bases). The germline V and J ends were trimmed by 3 bases and 4 bases, with 12 bases remaining between them. This CDR3 is built from 14 residues. In nucleotides, the CDR3 is TGTGCCAGCAGTTTTCGCTTTCAGGGCTATGGCTACACCTTC. Encoded protein: CASSFRFQGYGYTF.

Of note for this clonotype: At one of its ends the junction is not consistent with the germline gene, which may arise from a read error. The chain couples TRBV5-1 to TRBJ2-6; the D gene is possibly TRBD1 (5 bases). Germline V gene lookup returns CDR1 SGHRS and CDR2 YFSETQ. The CDR3 totals 16 residues. CDR3 loop: CASSSDTTSVANVLTF. In DNA, the CDR3 is TGCGCCAGCAGCTCGGACACGACCTCTGTGGCCAACGTCCTGACTTTC. The complete variable domain, with remaining parts taken from reference TRBV5-1 and TRBJ2-6, reads KAGVTQTPRYLIKTRGQQVTLSCSPISGHRSVSWYQQTPGQGLQFLFEYFSETQRNKGNFPGRFSGRQFSNSRSEMNVSTLELGDSALYLCASSSDTTSVANVLTFGAGSRLTVL.

This clonotype has just a few counts. V and J are TRBV20-1 and TRBJ2-3; 8 bases fit TRBD1. V shed 5 bases and J 6 bases; nucleotides not matched to a gene: 4. The CDR3 extends over 12 amino acids. CDR1 and CDR2 (germline): DFQATT, SNEGSKA (reference sequence). CDR3 DNA: TGCAGTGCTCCAGGGGGCGTGGATACGCAGTATTTT. It specifies CSAPGGVDTQYF.

The rearrangement uses TRBV11-3 and TRBJ2-7; 8 positions match TRBD2. The CDR3 is 17 residues long. Trimming cost V 1 base and J 3 bases; bases outside gene matches: 11. Per germline, CDR1 SGHNT and CDR2 YENEEA. The CDR3 protein is CASSLGDWREDLYEQYF. The CDR3 nucleotides read TGTGCCAGCAGCTTAGGGGATTGGCGGGAGGACCTCTACGAGCAGTACTTC.